This TCR beta chain was captured by sequencing in a study of blood T cells in healthy people across ages (dated by TCRdb to the mid-2010s). A note on the overall study: In model experiments, template switching captured roughly one uniquely barcoded TCR beta cDNA molecule for every two T cells. Donors were grouped into four age groups: young (average approximately 16 years), middle-aged (less than 40), aged (around 62) and long-lived (over 80). The study analyzed two additional independent replicas of 1 million unique cDNA reads from the same blood draw for two donors, one aged 18 to 30 and one aged 80 or older. To avoid experimental bias, donors of different ages were distributed randomly across sequencing lanes. Using deep sequencing normalized with unique cDNA molecular identifiers, the study measured how TCR beta repertoire diversity changes with age.

The donors were under 40 Caucasian individuals from Russia, aged 6 to 90 years, who were systemically healthy. Around 10 milliliters of peripheral blood were drawn from each donor into EDTA-treated Vacutainer tubes. Ficoll-Paque density-gradient centrifugation was used to isolate PBMCs, with at least 7 million obtained per sample. Total RNA was extracted from PBMCs with Trizol reagent, with at least 6 micrograms obtained per sample. For every donor, an aliquot of PBMCs went through flow cytometry to measure the percentages of naive CD45RAhigh/CD27high T cells. The protocol used for the library was 5' RACE. The sequencing machine was an Illumina HiSeq 2500. A second PCR of about 6 to 11 cycles was performed with a sample-barcoded 5' primer and a J-beta primer mix. Each TCR beta cDNA molecule received a unique molecular identifier from a template-switch 5' adaptor carrying 12 random nucleotides. Each sample yielded at least 2.5 million CDR3-containing paired-end reads. The Mint cDNA synthesis kit, primed by a TRBC-specific oligonucleotide, was used to synthesize first-strand cDNA from all RNA. Following uracil-DNA glycosylase treatment, all cDNA underwent a first 18-cycle PCR with the universal primers M1SS and BC2_uni_R. The original pipeline was this. Normalization of each sample was performed by random selection of 1 million high-quality reads, each carrying a distinct molecular identifier. Instead of being binned into consensus sequences, reads with shared molecular identifiers were discarded. CDR3 identification, clonotype clustering and error correction used MiTCR with a Q25 quality threshold and the strictest error-elimination algorithm. A nonparametric unseen species model with Euler transformation was used to estimate a lower bound on total TCR beta diversity. TCRdb trimmed public reads at Q25 via fastp, called clones via MiXCR and kept in-frame beta chains. Every entry covers one CDR3 protein and lists the most common genes and DNA from its rows. TCRdb assigned the V and J calls; the authors' analysis was not used. Here the sample has hundreds of thousands of distinct CDR3 sequences; around two fifths occur a single time. Around 30% of the sample is taken by the ten largest.

Via the germline V gene (reference sequence), CDR1 is LNHNV and CDR2 YYDKDF. The germline V end is reduced by 3 bases and the J end by 5 bases; junction bases left unmatched: 4. The CDR3 runs 15 residues from the cysteine to the phenylalanine. Kept here is only the CDR3 DNA, which spans 45 bases and is read in frame from base 1. In regard to this clonotype: Its cognate antigen has yet to be identified. No per-base quality is available; no much larger clone lies one base away.

Overall study outcomes, separate from this receptor: Compared with the aged group, more naive CD4+ T cells, fewer expanded clones and increased TCR diversity were shown by the long-lived group, suggesting age selection. Because profiling used bulk unsorted PBMCs, naive and antigen-experienced compartments could not be compared conclusively. Observed TCR beta diversity per million T cells fell roughly linearly with age, and a significant reduction was already apparent by age about 43. Because the CMV infection status of the donors was unknown, age-related changes in expanded clonotypes may potentially have been confounded. Estimates of total diversity based on one million sequenced T cells were regarded as lower bounds and as underestimates. Observed TCR beta diversity correlated strongly with the percentage of naive T cells measured by flow cytometry.

This sequence uses TRBV15 and TRBJ2-5, with 12 central nucleotides matching TRBD1. Source material: blood. The clonotype was recovered from a man older than 75 in good health. The DNA is TGTGCCACCAGCAGCGGGACAGGGGGCGAGGAGACCCAGTACTTC. This encodes CATSSGTGGEETQYF. Where the CDR3 stops, the reference TRBV15 and TRBJ2-5 genes take over; the full variable domain is DAMVIQNPRYQVTQFGKPVTLSCSQTLNHNVMYWYQQKSSQAPKLLFHYYDKDFNNEADTPDNFQSRRPNTSFCFLDIRSPGLGDTAMYLCATSSGTGGEETQYFGPGTRLLVL.